This entry describes one T cell receptor (beta chain). The sample originates from a study of cytomegalovirus exposure and HLA in healthy donors. PCR amplification relied on 60 Vbeta primers (plus 13 Jbeta primers). Only in-frame clones appear in the TCRdb table, and some are missing; sequencing was by immunoSEQ multiplex PCR. In the table there are 110,000 or so clones, approximately 69% of which are singletons. This clonotype was sampled from a man aged 25-45 years in good health and CMV-seronegative. Material for sequencing was PBMCs.

The CDR3 sequence is CASSDGILGNTIYF. The CDR3 DNA is TGTGCCAGCAGTGACGGGATCCTAGGAAACACCATATATTTT. This rearrangement joins TRBV6-1 to TRBJ1-3; no firm D call. The germline V gene encodes CDR1 MNHNS and CDR2 SASEGT. V was pared by 3 bases and J by 4 bases, with 10 bases between. The CDR3 spans 14 residues.